This T cell receptor beta chain was sequenced in a study of T cell clonotyping in hematopoietic cell transplantation. The time point denotes: recipient sample about 28 days before transplant, after cytoreduction. Profiling relied on immunoSEQ multiplex PCR, and the TCRdb table lists in-frame clones only, not all of them. Of approximately 44,000 clones in the sample, 85% were seen once. The material was peripheral blood mononuclear cells, obtained before stem cell transplant. The TCR comes from a man aged 60 to 69 with acute myeloid leukemia. Some clones in this sample may be carry-over from other donors' samples.

For the CDR3, the DNA is TGTGCCAGCAGCTTAGGGGGGGGCGAAGTTTCACCCCTCCACTTT. This sequence encodes CASSLGGGEVSPLHF. The V call is TRBV7-2, the J call TRBJ1-6, with D perhaps matching TRBD1 (6 bases). There are 15 residues in the CDR3. V was cut by 1 base and J by 9 bases, with 13 bases left in between. Germline V gene lookup returns CDR1 SGHTA and CDR2 FQGNSA.